This T cell receptor (beta chain) was identified in a study of cytomegalovirus exposure and HLA in healthy donors. Primers: 60 Vbeta forward and 13 Jbeta reverse. Clones were read by immunoSEQ multiplex PCR, and TCRdb kept only the in-frame ones, dropping some. The sample lists roughly 130,000 clones; about two thirds were seen once. The ends lost 3 bases at V and 7 bases at J; junction bases unmatched: 8. CDR3 length: 17 residues. Germline loops: CDR1 SGHTA, CDR2 FQGNSA. The sequenced sample consisted of PBMCs. The TCR originated in a human donor in good health. The rearrangement links TRBV7-2 to TRBJ2-2, with 13 positions matching TRBD2. In DNA, the CDR3 is TGTGCCAGCAGCTTTATTCTGCGGACTAGCGGGGGCGGGGAGCTGTTTTTT. Its protein product is CASSFILRTSGGGELFF.